This T cell receptor (beta chain) is drawn from a study of CD8 T cells in Susac syndrome. As for the study in general: Of the sequenced Susac syndrome patients, roughly six had active disease and roughly eight were in remission.

CD8+ and CD4+ blood T cells underwent TCR beta sequencing. Germline V gene data show CDR1 as MDHEN and CDR2 as SYDVKM. The J segment lost 7 bases and the V segment lost 6 bases, leaving 23 bases of the junction unmatched. This CDR3 region has 19 residues. Reverse transcription of about 0.5 to 1 ug RNA used random hexamers. Amplification of the TCR beta CDR3 was carried out by immunoSEQ multiplex PCR, which spanned a total of 54 Vbeta and 13 Jbeta segments. TCRdb independently ran MiXCR on the immunoSEQ multiplex PCR reads; one entry per CDR3 protein. Here the sample spans 100,000 to 110,000 distinct CDR3 sequences, roughly 96% being singletons.

The V gene is TRBV28, the J gene TRBJ2-1; 8 bases align to TRBD1. This TCR was recovered from a human donor with Susac syndrome. The sample consisted of CD8+ T cells from PBMCs. DNA of the CDR3: TGTGCCAGCAGGCCACGGACAGGGTCCCCCGAAGAGAGATCGAATGAGCAGTTCTTC. Amino acid sequence: CASRPRTGSPEERSNEQFF.